Listed below are T cell receptor beta chains from one sample, sequenced in a study of beta chain features in type 1 diabetes. TCRdb's table, derived via immunoSEQ multiplex PCR, lists solely in-frame clones and lacks some. The repertoire holds approximately 170,000 clones, 7% to 9% seen once, with under 0.55% in the top ten. Sequenced: central memory CD4+ T cells from blood. The receptors shown here come from a man between 18 and 29 years old with type 1 diabetes. Each CDR3 is given with its conserved first and last residue. A D gene is named only where the DNA matches it firmly. Clone size appears in some rows only: once, few, many, or a class for an expanded clone.

j_call v_call clone_size d_call cdr3_aa cdr3_nt
TRBJ2-2 TRBV2 . . CASRGGAYAGELFF TGTGCCAGCAGAGGCGGGGCTTACGCCGGGGAGCTGTTTTTT
TRBJ2-3 TRBV10-3 . . CAIREAGRLTDTQYF TGTGCCATCAGAGAGGCGGGCCGACTCACAGATACGCAGTATTTT
TRBJ2-2 TRBV6-5 . TRBD2 CASRGGGQNTGELFF TGTGCCAGCAGGGGCGGGGGGCAAAACACCGGGGAGCTGTTTTTT
TRBJ2-2 TRBV13 few TRBD2 CASSPLGIAGNTGELFF TGTGCCAGCAGCCCCCTGGGCATAGCGGGGAACACCGGGGAGCTGTTTTTT
TRBJ2-2 TRBV2 . TRBD2 CASSEESPGLHTGELFF TGTGCCAGCAGTGAAGAATCACCGGGACTACACACCGGGGAGCTGTTTTTT
TRBJ2-7 TRBV5-1 . . CASSLGGRYTVLPYEQYF TGCGCCAGCAGCTTGGGGGGGCGATACACGGTACTTCCCTACGAGCAGTACTTC
TRBJ2-3 TRBV1 . . CTSSQEGGEADTQYF TGCACCAGCAGCCAAGAAGGAGGGGAAGCAGATACGCAGTATTTT
TRBJ2-6 TRBV7-9 . . CAHGSGKTATYSGANVLTF TGTGCCCACGGGTCAGGCAAGACAGCAACCTACTCTGGGGCCAACGTCCTGACTTTC
TRBJ2-2 TRBV10-3 . . CAISDRLDGELFF TGTGCCATCAGTGATCGGCTAGATGGGGAGCTGTTTTTT
TRBJ2-7 TRBV28 . TRBD2 CASRRTSGTYEQYF TGTGCCAGCAGACGGACTAGCGGCACCTACGAGCAGTACTTC
TRBJ2-3 TRBV7-2 few . CASSLVGGVTDTQYF TGTGCCAGCAGCTTAGTGGGCGGGGTAACAGATACGCAGTATTTT
TRBJ2-7 TRBV5-1 few . CASSLEAGDSYEQYF TGCGCCAGCAGCTTGGAGGCAGGCGATTCCTACGAGCAGTACTTC
TRBJ2-3 TRBV28 few . CASSFPLNSGSTDTQYF TGTGCCAGCAGTTTCCCGCTCAACAGCGGAAGCACAGATACGCAGTATTTT
TRBJ2-5 TRBV4-2 few . CASSRGISPQETQYF TGTGCCAGCAGCCGCGGGATATCACCCCAAGAGACCCAGTACTTC
TRBJ2-2 TRBV5-6 . . CASSFGANTGELFF TGTGCCAGCAGCTTCGGAGCGAACACCGGGGAGCTGTTTTTT
TRBJ1-1 TRBV14 . . CASSRTTGNTEAFF TGTGCCAGCAGCCGGACGACAGGGAACACTGAAGCTTTCTTT
TRBJ1-2 TRBV30 . . CAWSIGGHYGYTF TGTGCCTGGAGTATCGGGGGTCACTATGGCTACACCTTC